This entry lists 9 T cell receptor beta chains sequenced from one sample in a study of glioma-infiltrating T cells. Amplification of TCR alpha and beta CDR3 regions from RNA used iRepertoire nested multiplex PCR. Using its own MiXCR run on the multiplex PCR reads, TCRdb lists one record per CDR3 protein. Of around 170,000 distinct CDR3 sequences in the sample, around 45% were seen once. The sequenced sample was glioma tissue, nonneoplastic brain tissue, or PBMCs (not recorded which). The source is a human donor with low-grade glioma or glioblastoma, undergoing nonglioma brain surgery, or in good health (not recorded which).

V gene TRBV11-2 combines with J gene TRBJ2-2; D ambiguous. Trimming cost V 5 bases and J 8 bases, with 15 bases left between them. The CDR3 runs to 14 residues. Germline V gene lookup returns CDR1 SGHAT and CDR2 FQNNGV. CDR3 amino acids: CASSHSGPRGELFF. In nucleotides, the CDR3 is TGTGCCAGCAGCCATTCGGGCCCACGGGGGGAGCTGTTTTTT.

This clonotype was picked up a small number of times. The rearrangement uses TRBV2 and TRBJ2-1, with D perhaps TRBD2 (6 bases). The V and J ends lost 2 bases and 3 bases respectively, with 14 bases between them. Germline CDR1 SNHLY, CDR2 FYNNEI. The CDR3 consists of 16 residues. The chain's CDR3 is CASSEISRGFYNEQFF. The CDR3 DNA reads TGTGCCAGCAGTGAAATCTCGCGGGGTTTCTACAATGAGCAGTTCTTC.

This sequence joins TRBV20-1 and TRBJ2-3, with 8 bases identical to TRBD1. Germline loops: CDR1 DFQATT, CDR2 SNEGSKA (reference sequence). The CDR3 sequence is 12 residues long. The CDR3 DNA follows: TGCAGCGTGAACAGGGGGGCAGATACGCAGTATTTT. Translating it yields CSVNRGADTQYF.

This clonotype was detected many times. This rearrangement joins TRBV20-1 to TRBJ1-1; TRBD1 matches at 8 bases. V shed 3 bases and J 1 base; nucleotides not matched to a gene: 1. The germline gives CDR1 DFQATT, CDR2 SNEGSKA (reference sequence). The length of the CDR3 is 13 residues. The CDR3 region is CSASQGANTEAFF. The CDR3, as DNA: TGCAGTGCTAGCCAGGGGGCGAACACTGAAGCTTTCTTT.

This chain links TRBV29-1 with TRBJ2-1, with 14 bases matching TRBD2. There are 14 residues in the CDR3. CDR1 is SQVTM and CDR2 is ANQGSEA in the germline V gene. With V trimmed by 6 bases and J by 8 bases, 6 bases remained unmatched. The DNA of the CDR3 is TGCAGCGTAGGGACTAGCGGGAGTGGCTATGAGCAGTTCTTC. It codes for CSVGTSGSGYEQFF.

As for this clonotype: A much more abundant neighbour one base away suggests this may be a read error. The chain employs TRBV6-2 or TRBV6-3 and TRBJ2-3, with D perhaps TRBD2 (5 bases). The germline V gene encodes CDR1 MNHEY and CDR2 SVGEGT. The CDR3 runs 19 residues. Trimming removed 2 bases at V and 2 bases at J, with 23 bases between. The CDR3 spells CASSYRISSVTRITDTQYF. Here the CDR3 DNA reads TGTGCCAGCAGTTACCGTATTAGTAGCGTGACCCGAATCACAGATACGCAGTATTTT.

In this sample, this clonotype turned up many times. The chain carries TRBV7-2 and TRBJ1-5; D is unclear. The CDR3 is 15 residues long. Per germline, CDR1 SGHTA and CDR2 FQGNSA. V was trimmed by 5 bases and J by 1 base, leaving 12 bases between them. CDR3 protein: CASSPQTQSNQPQHF. The CDR3 coding sequence is TGTGCCAGCAGCCCTCAGACTCAGAGCAATCAGCCCCAGCATTTT.

On this clonotype: A single base separates this from a much larger clone, so it may be a read error. The rearrangement uses TRBV18 and TRBJ2-1; 7 bases fit TRBD2. Germline lookup yields CDR1 KGHSH and CDR2 LQKENI. There are 15 residues in the CDR3. V was clipped by 5 bases and J by 8 bases; unmatched bases: 12. The CDR3 region is CASSSTSSRSDEQFF. CDR3 in DNA: TGTGCCAGCTCATCGACTAGCTCGCGTTCGGATGAGCAGTTCTTC.

Ten or more counts support this clonotype. The chain is built from TRBV5-4 and TRBJ2-3, with TRBD1 as a possible D gene (6 bases). From germline, CDR1 is SGHNT and CDR2 YYREEE (reference sequence). This CDR3 is 16 amino acids long. V lost 4 bases to trimming and J lost 0 bases, with 15 bases between them. The CDR3 spells CASSPGQTSSTDTQYF. CDR3 coding DNA: TGTGCCAGCAGCCCGGGACAAACCTCTAGCACAGATACGCAGTATTTT.